The 22 T cell receptor beta chains listed next were all sequenced from one sample in a study of Graves' ophthalmopathy and Graves' hyperthyroidism. For repertoire sequencing, the TCR beta CDR3 regions were amplified from RNA transcripts. The first round was an RT-PCR with HTBI primers, and the second round was a multiplex PCR. MiXCR, run by TCRdb on the multiplex PCR reads, gives a single entry per CDR3 protein. The repertoire includes around 660,000 distinct CDR3 sequences, roughly 39% of them detected once, and around 3.3% sits in the top ten. The sequencing sample was made of peripheral blood. The receptor source for this set is an adult man with Graves' ophthalmopathy.

This clonotype was observed at least ten times. This chain joins TRBV2 and TRBJ1-1, with a tentative D call TRBD1 (6 bases). This CDR3 comprises 13 residues. V was shortened by 6 bases and J by 4 bases, with 12 bases between the two germline ends. Germline-derived CDR1 and CDR2 are SNHLY and FYNNEI. CDR3 region: CASREQGFTEAFF. CDR3 nucleotide sequence: TGTGCCAGCAGGGAACAGGGATTCACTGAAGCTTTCTTT.

V is TRBV7-9 and J is TRBJ2-7; the D call may be TRBD1 or TRBD2 (5 bases each). Germline CDR1 SEHNR, CDR2 FQNEAQ (reference sequence). This CDR3 is built from 16 residues. V lost 4 bases and J 7 bases, leaving 23 bases between the germline ends. Here the CDR3 reads CASSSTPGASYNEQYF. DNA for the CDR3: TGTGCCAGCAGCTCTACCCCCGGGGCTTCGTACAATGAGCAGTACTTC.

This clonotype was counted at least ten times. The CDR3 sequence: CASSPGTANQPQHF. The CDR3 coding sequence is TGTGCCAGCAGCCCCGGGACAGCCAATCAGCCCCAGCATTTT. V usage is TRBV7-2 and J usage is TRBJ1-5; 7 nucleotides line up with TRBD1. The ends lost 5 bases at V and 3 bases at J; junction bases unmatched: 4. CDR1 is SGHTA and CDR2 is FQGNSA in the germline V gene. The CDR3 has 14 amino acids.

This clonotype was observed many times. The chain combines TRBV2 with TRBJ2-7; 8 nucleotides line up with TRBD1. The ends lost 6 bases at V and 3 bases at J; junction bases unmatched: 7. Germline V gene data show CDR1 as SNHLY and CDR2 as FYNNEI. This CDR3 has 14 residues. The CDR3 DNA follows: TGTGCCAGCAGCGGCATTGGACAGGGCTACGAGCAGTACTTC. This sequence encodes CASSGIGQGYEQYF.

This clonotype came up once. Sequence at one end of the junction differs from germline and may be a read error. The chain joins TRBV4-3 to TRBJ1-1, with TRBD1 matching over 8 bases. This CDR3 is built from 16 residues. Per germline, CDR1 LGHNA and CDR2 YSLEER. CDR3 residues: CASSQEGQGAKTGAFF. Here the CDR3 DNA reads TGCGCCAGCAGCCAGGAGGGGCAGGGGGCTAAGACTGGAGCTTTCTTT.

The sample holds many counts of this clonotype. The genes are TRBV12-3 or TRBV12-4 and TRBJ1-6; D gene ambiguous. V lost 5 bases and J 10 bases, leaving 9 bases between the germline ends. This CDR3 is built from 12 residues. CDR3 nucleotides: TGTGCCAGCAGTCAGGTGGGGTCACCCCTCCACTTT. It specifies CASSQVGSPLHF.

A few counts support this clonotype. The junction does not match germline at one end; this may be a read error. The CDR3 spells CASRQARDRENGYTF. DNA for the CDR3: TGCGCCAGCCGCCAAGCCCGGGACAGGGAAAATGGCTACACCTTC. The chain carries TRBV4-3 and TRBJ1-2; 9 bases map to TRBD1. The CDR3 sequence is 15 residues long. CDR1 and CDR2 (germline): LGHNA, YSLEER.

In this sample, this clonotype turned up many times. This sequence joins TRBV5-1 and TRBJ1-2; D is unclear. CDR3 length: 14 residues. Germline V lookup: CDR1 SGHRS, CDR2 YFSETQ. The V gene lost 4 bases and the J gene lost 10 bases, with 20 bases spanning the gap. CDR3 DNA sequence: TGCGCCAGCAGCGCCGAGAACGGGCCGCGGGACTACACCTTC. Translated, it gives CASSAENGPRDYTF.

The table lists this clonotype with a few counts. The V and J genes are TRBV12-3 or TRBV12-4 and TRBJ2-7; D possibly corresponds to TRBD1 (6 bases). V lost 4 bases and J lost 2, with 12 bases in between. This CDR3 region has 14 residues. The chain's CDR3 is CASSSSDSPYEQYF. CDR3 sequence (DNA): TGTGCCAGCAGTTCGTCGGACAGTCCCTACGAGCAGTACTTC.

This clonotype was found many times. The DNA of the CDR3 is TGCAGTGCTCAAACTGCGACAGTTGAAGCTTTCTTT. Residues: CSAQTATVEAFF. The genes are TRBV20-1 and TRBJ1-1; tentative D call: TRBD1 (5 bases). CDR1 DFQATT and CDR2 SNEGSKA come from the germline V gene (reference sequence). V was trimmed by 5 bases and J by 7 bases, leaving 14 bases between them. This CDR3 contains 12 residues.

Only a few counts were recorded for this clonotype. V usage is TRBV5-8 and J usage is TRBJ2-5; a possible D gene is TRBD1 (6 bases). The CDR3 consists of 15 residues. V was trimmed by 4 bases and J by 0 bases, leaving 13 bases between them. The germline V gene encodes CDR1 SGHTS and CDR2 YDEGEE. Here the CDR3 DNA reads TGTGCCAGCAGCGCACAGGGATTGTACCAAGAGACCCAGTACTTC. Its translation is CASSAQGLYQETQYF.

The chain carries TRBV9 and TRBJ2-2, with D possibly being TRBD1 (5 bases). Germline V lookup: CDR1 SGDLS, CDR2 YYNGEE. V was trimmed by 2 bases and J by 2 bases, leaving 13 bases between them. This CDR3 is built from 16 residues. The CDR3 DNA reads as TGTGCCAGCAGCGTTGAAGACAGCAGTAACACCGGGGAGCTGTTTTTT. Protein product: CASSVEDSSNTGELFF.

On this clonotype itself: The junction departs from germline at one end; a sequencing error may be responsible. The chain recombines TRBV7-9 with TRBJ2-5; TRBD2 might be the D (7 bases). Per the germline V gene, CDR1 is SEHNR and CDR2 is FQNEAQ (reference sequence). The CDR3 extends over 13 amino acids. This chain's CDR3 is CASSQVEGGGPFF. CDR3 nucleotides: TGTGCCAGCAGCCAGGTGGAAGGGGGGGGACCGTTCTTC. Supplemented by reference TRBV7-9 and TRBJ2-5, the full variable domain reads DTGVSQNPRHKITKRGQNVTFRCDPISEHNRLYWYRQTLGQGPEFLTYFQNEAQLEKSRLLSDRFSAERPKGSFSTLEIQRTEQGDSAMYLCASSQVEGGGPFFGPGTRLLVL.

V is TRBV7-9 and J is TRBJ1-1; D is unresolved. Trimming pared 4 bases from V and 0 bases from J, leaving 9 bases between. Per germline, CDR1 SEHNR and CDR2 FQNEAQ (reference sequence). The CDR3 runs to 14 residues. The CDR3 sequence is CASSYDGLNTEAFF. The CDR3 DNA follows: TGTGCCAGCAGCTATGACGGTCTGAACACTGAAGCTTTCTTT.

This clonotype came up a few times. The V call is TRBV7-9, the J call TRBJ1-1; D unclear. The CDR3 is 14 amino acids. Per germline, CDR1 SEHNR and CDR2 FQNEAQ (reference sequence). Deletions cut 3 bases from V and 1 base from J, with 9 bases between. The CDR3 protein is CASSFPGENTEAFF. Here the CDR3 DNA reads TGTGCCAGCAGCTTCCCAGGTGAGAACACTGAAGCTTTCTTT.

The chain couples TRBV24-1 to TRBJ1-5; D not resolved. The CDR3 totals 16 residues. Trimming cost V 5 bases and J 0 bases, with 13 bases left between them. CDR1 KGHDR and CDR2 SFDVKD come from the germline V gene. The CDR3 bases are TGTGCCACCAGTGCTAGGCGGGGAAATAGCAATCAGCCCCAGCATTTT. It yields the protein CATSARRGNSNQPQHF.

This rearrangement joins TRBV5-6 to TRBJ2-6; possibly TRBD2 for D (6 bases). The CDR3 loop spans 17 amino acids. Germline V CDR1 and CDR2: SGHDT, YYEEEE. V was clipped by 1 base and J by 0 bases, with 11 bases between them. Here the CDR3 DNA reads TGTGCCAGCAGCTTGCAAGGGGAGGCCTCTGGGGCCAACGTCCTGACTTTC. Translating gives CASSLQGEASGANVLTF.

This clonotype was seen a handful of times. A read error is possible here, since a much larger clone lies one base away. The chain is built from TRBV7-6 and TRBJ2-7; 9 bases match TRBD2. This CDR3 region has 12 residues. The junction had 2 bases not matched to a gene; V was cut back by 6 bases and J by 5 bases. Per the germline V gene, CDR1 is SGHVS and CDR2 is FNYEAQ. CDR3 amino acids: CASSSGSDEQYF. The CDR3 bases are TGTGCCAGCAGTAGCGGGAGTGACGAGCAGTACTTC. Combining the CDR3 with reference TRBV7-6 and TRBJ2-7 gives the whole variable domain GAGVSQSPRYKVTKRGQDVALRCDPISGHVSLYWYRQALGQGPEFLTYFNYEAQQDKSGLPNDRFSAERPEGSISTLTIQRTEQRDSAMYRCASSSGSDEQYFGPGTRLTVT.

This clonotype was detected a few times. CDR3 sequence: CASSPPGGRYEQYF. The CDR3 DNA reads TGTGCCAGCAGCCCACCGGGGGGGAGATACGAGCAGTACTTC. The rearrangement links TRBV11-2 to TRBJ2-7, with TRBD2 identical over 8 bases. Trimming at V came to 5 bases and at J to 4 bases, leaving 7 bases not matched to a gene. Germline assignment: CDR1 SGHAT and CDR2 FQNNGV. The CDR3 length is 14 residues.

The chain recombines TRBV5-1 with TRBJ2-5, with D perhaps being TRBD1 or TRBD2 (7 bases each). This CDR3 is 15 amino acids long. The V end was cut by 2 bases, the J end by 5 bases, with 16 bases between. Germline CDR1 is SGHRS and CDR2 is YFSETQ. Written as DNA, the CDR3 is TGCGCCAGCAGCTTCAGGGGGGGACCTGGTGAGACCCAGTACTTC. It is translated as CASSFRGGPGETQYF.

The chain carries TRBV7-2 and TRBJ2-3; D not certain. V lost 1 base and J lost 2, with 7 bases in between. This CDR3 spans 14 amino acids. Germline values: CDR1 SGHTA, CDR2 FQGNSA. The CDR3 nucleotides are TGTGCCAGCAGCTTAGGGGGATACACAGATACGCAGTATTTT. Protein product: CASSLGGYTDTQYF. Variable domain in full (rest from reference TRBV7-2 and TRBJ2-3): GAGVSQSPSNKVTEKGKDVELRCDPISGHTALYWYRQSLGQGLEFLIYFQGNSAPDKSGLPSDRFSAERTGGSVSTLTIQRTQQEDSAVYLCASSLGGYTDTQYFGPGTRLTVL.

V is TRBV7-4 and J is TRBJ2-7; D unresolved. V was cut by 5 bases and J by 4 bases, with 18 bases left in between. The CDR3 extends over 15 amino acids. Germline V lookup: CDR1 SGHVT, CDR2 SQSDAQ. The CDR3 sequence is CASSHGNTSAYEQYF. DNA of the CDR3: TGTGCCAGCAGCCATGGGAACACTTCAGCTTACGAGCAGTACTTC.